This passage covers 5 T cell receptor beta chains from one sample sequenced in a study of beta chain features in type 1 diabetes. The whole isolated RNA underwent reverse transcription, so sequencing captured expressed TCRB transcripts. Data came from immunoSEQ multiplex PCR; TCRdb stores just in-frame clones and leaves some out. The profile shows roughly 170,000 clones, about 12% of them singletons. The sequenced sample was central memory CD4+ T cells from blood. The receptors shown here come from a woman aged 18-29 years in good health.

This clone was seen only a few times. V usage is TRBV6-5 and J usage is TRBJ2-5; D is perhaps TRBD2 (6 bases). Trimming pared 0 bases from V and 4 bases from J, leaving 9 bases between. Germline assignment: CDR1 MNHEY and CDR2 SVGAGI. The CDR3 sequence is 14 residues long. The CDR3 loop reads CASSYSGSGETQYF. The CDR3 nucleotides read TGTGCCAGCAGTTACTCGGGTAGCGGAGAGACCCAGTACTTC.

This clone was found a few times. The rearrangement joins TRBV18 to TRBJ2-7; no clear D. This CDR3 has 12 residues. V was shortened by 8 bases and J by 3 bases, with 11 bases between the two germline ends. The germline V gene has CDR1 KGHSH and CDR2 LQKENI. The CDR3 protein is CASARSNYEQYF. CDR3 DNA sequence: TGTGCCAGCGCCCGGTCTAACTACGAGCAGTACTTC. Complete variable domain (other parts from reference TRBV18 and TRBJ2-7): NAGVMQNPRHLVRRRGQEARLRCSPMKGHSHVYWYRQLPEEGLKFMVYLQKENIIDESGMPKERFSAEFPKEGPSILRIQQVVRGDSAAYFCASARSNYEQYFGPGTRLTVT.

The V and J genes are TRBV7-2 and TRBJ1-2; D not certain. Trimming cost V 5 bases and J 3 bases, with 10 bases left between them. The germline V gene encodes CDR1 SGHTA and CDR2 FQGNSA. The CDR3 loop spans 13 amino acids. The CDR3 loop is CASSPRSDYGYTF. CDR3 nucleotides: TGTGCCAGCAGCCCTCGGAGCGACTATGGCTACACCTTC.

V gene TRBV29-1 combines with J gene TRBJ1-4, with a possible D match to TRBD1 (6 bases). Germline lookup yields CDR1 SQVTM and CDR2 ANQGSEA. V lost 5 bases, J lost 7 bases, and 14 bases lay in between. The CDR3 runs 13 residues. The CDR3 protein is CSVLRGSPEKLFF. CDR3 sequence (DNA): TGCAGCGTTCTAAGGGGGTCCCCTGAAAAACTGTTTTTT.

The chain couples TRBV9 to TRBJ1-1; 8 nucleotides line up with TRBD1. J was trimmed by 7 bases and V by 0 bases; bases with no gene match: 11. CDR3 length: 16 residues. Germline-derived CDR1 and CDR2 are SGDLS and YYNGEE. In DNA, the CDR3 is TGTGCCAGCAGCGTAGGTGCTGGACAGGGCGCGTTTGAAGCTTTCTTT. Its protein is CASSVGAGQGAFEAFF. The full variable domain, its missing parts supplied by reference TRBV9 and TRBJ1-1, is DSGVTQTPKHLITATGQRVTLRCSPRSGDLSVYWYQQSLDQGLQFLIQYYNGEERAKGNILERFSAQQFPDLHSELNLSSLELGDSALYFCASSVGAGQGAFEAFFGQGTRLTVV.